This paragraph covers one TCR beta chain sequence. Followed over time, Seattle patients had been enrolled while infection was active. Repertoires were generated with immunoSEQ multiplex PCR, while TCRdb's copy carries only in-frame clones and drops some. The sample has about 140,000 clones, roughly 89% seen once. This specimen comes from a study of blood T cell repertoires in COVID-19. The CDR3 extends over 11 amino acids. Germline assignment: CDR1 DFQATT and CDR2 SNEGSKA (reference sequence). Deletions cut 3 bases from V and 3 bases from J, with 6 bases between. What was sequenced was peripheral blood. The origin of this receptor is a man aged 25 to 45 with COVID-19, enrolled during active disease. V and J are TRBV20-1 and TRBJ2-7; D not resolved. CDR3 DNA: TGCAGTGCTAGCCAAAACTACGAGCAGTACTTC. This encodes CSASQNYEQYF.